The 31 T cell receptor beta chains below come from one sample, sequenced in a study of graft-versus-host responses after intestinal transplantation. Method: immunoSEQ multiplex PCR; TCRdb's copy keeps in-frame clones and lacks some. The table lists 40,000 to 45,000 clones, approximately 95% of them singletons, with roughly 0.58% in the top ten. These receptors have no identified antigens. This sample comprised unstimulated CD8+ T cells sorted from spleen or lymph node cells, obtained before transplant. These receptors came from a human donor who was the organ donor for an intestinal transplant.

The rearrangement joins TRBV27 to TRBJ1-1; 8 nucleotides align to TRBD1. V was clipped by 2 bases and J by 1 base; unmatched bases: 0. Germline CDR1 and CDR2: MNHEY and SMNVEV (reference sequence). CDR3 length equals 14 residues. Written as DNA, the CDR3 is TGTGCCAGCAGTTTACAGGGGGCGAACACTGAAGCTTTCTTT. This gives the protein CASSLQGANTEAFF.

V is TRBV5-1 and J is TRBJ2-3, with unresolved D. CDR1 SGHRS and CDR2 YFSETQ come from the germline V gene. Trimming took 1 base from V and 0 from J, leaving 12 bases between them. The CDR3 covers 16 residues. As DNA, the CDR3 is TGCGCCAGCAGCTTGCCAGCGTCTGATAGCACAGATACGCAGTATTTT. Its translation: CASSLPASDSTDTQYF.

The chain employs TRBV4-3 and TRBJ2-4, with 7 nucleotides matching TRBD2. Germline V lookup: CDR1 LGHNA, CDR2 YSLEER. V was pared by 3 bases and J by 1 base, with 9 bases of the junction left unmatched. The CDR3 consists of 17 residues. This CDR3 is CASSQGGEGWAKNIQYF. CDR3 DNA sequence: TGCGCCAGCAGCCAGGGGGGGGAGGGATGGGCCAAAAACATTCAGTACTTC.

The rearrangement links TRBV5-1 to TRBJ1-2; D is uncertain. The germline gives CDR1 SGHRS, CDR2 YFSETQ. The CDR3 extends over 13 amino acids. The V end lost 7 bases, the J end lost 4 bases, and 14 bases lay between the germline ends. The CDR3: CASGFTGPYGYTF. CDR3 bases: TGCGCCAGCGGGTTTACGGGCCCCTATGGCTACACCTTC.

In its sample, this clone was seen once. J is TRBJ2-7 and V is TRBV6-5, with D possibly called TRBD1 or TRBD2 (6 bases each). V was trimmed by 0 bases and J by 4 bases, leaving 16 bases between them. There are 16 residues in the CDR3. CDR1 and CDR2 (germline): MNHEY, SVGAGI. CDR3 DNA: TGTGCCAGCAGTTACTCCCCGGGATGGGGGGCGTACGAGCAGTACTTC. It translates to CASSYSPGWGAYEQYF.

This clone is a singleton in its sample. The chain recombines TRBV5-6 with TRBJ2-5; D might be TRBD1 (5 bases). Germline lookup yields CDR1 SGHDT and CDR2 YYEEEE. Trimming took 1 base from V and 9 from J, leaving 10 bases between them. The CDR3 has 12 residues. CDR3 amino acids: CASSLRQSAQYF. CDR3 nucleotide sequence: TGTGCCAGCAGCTTGAGACAGTCAGCCCAGTACTTC.

The CDR3 DNA reads TGTGCCAGCTCCATCAGCGGGATCGGCAGGGCTGGAAACACCATATATTTT. It is translated as CASSISGIGRAGNTIYF. The V and J genes are TRBV18 and TRBJ1-3; perhaps TRBD1 as D (5 bases). Trimming stripped 6 bases from V and 2 bases from J, with 20 bases between. CDR1 KGHSH and CDR2 LQKENI come from the germline V gene. This CDR3 spans 17 amino acids.

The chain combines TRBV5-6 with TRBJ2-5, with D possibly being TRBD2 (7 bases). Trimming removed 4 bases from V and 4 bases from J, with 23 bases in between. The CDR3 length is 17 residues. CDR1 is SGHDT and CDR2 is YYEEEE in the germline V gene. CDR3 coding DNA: TGTGCCAGCAGCGGGTGGCGGGGGCGCAACTTCGGAGAGACCCAGTACTTC. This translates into CASSGWRGRNFGETQYF. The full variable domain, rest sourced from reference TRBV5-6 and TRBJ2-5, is DAGVTQSPTHLIKTRGQQVTLRCSPKSGHDTVSWYQQALGQGPQFIFQYYEEEERQRGNFPDRFSGHQFPNYSSELNVNALLLGDSALYLCASSGWRGRNFGETQYFGPGTRLLVL.

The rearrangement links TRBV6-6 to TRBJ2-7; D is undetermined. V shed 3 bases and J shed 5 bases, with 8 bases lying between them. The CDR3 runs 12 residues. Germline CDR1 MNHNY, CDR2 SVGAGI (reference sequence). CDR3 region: CASSYEVNEQYF. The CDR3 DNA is TGTGCCAGCAGTTATGAGGTGAACGAGCAGTACTTC.

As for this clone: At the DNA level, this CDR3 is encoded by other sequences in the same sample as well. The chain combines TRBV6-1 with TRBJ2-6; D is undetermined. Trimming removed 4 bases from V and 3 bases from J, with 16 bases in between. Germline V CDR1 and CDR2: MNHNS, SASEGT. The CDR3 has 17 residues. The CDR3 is CASSVYDPDGGANVLTF. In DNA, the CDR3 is TGTGCCAGCAGTGTCTACGATCCGGATGGTGGGGCCAACGTCCTGACTTTC.

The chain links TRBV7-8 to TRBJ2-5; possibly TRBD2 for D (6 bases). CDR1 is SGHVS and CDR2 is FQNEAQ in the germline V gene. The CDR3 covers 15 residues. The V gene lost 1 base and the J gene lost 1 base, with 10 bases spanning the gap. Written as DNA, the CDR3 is TGTGCCAGCAGCTTAGAAGGACTAACCCAAGAGACCCAGTACTTC. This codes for CASSLEGLTQETQYF.

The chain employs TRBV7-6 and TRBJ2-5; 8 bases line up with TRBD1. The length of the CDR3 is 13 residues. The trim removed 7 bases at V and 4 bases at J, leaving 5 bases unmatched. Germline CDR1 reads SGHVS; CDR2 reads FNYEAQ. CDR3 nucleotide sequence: TGTGCCAGCAACGACAGGGGCAGAGAGACCCAGTACTTC. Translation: CASNDRGRETQYF.

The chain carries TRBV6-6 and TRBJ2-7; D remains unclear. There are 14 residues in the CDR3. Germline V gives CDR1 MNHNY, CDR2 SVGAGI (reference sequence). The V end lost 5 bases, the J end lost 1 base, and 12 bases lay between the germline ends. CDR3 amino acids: CASSPFLGSYEQYF. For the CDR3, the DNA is TGTGCCAGCAGTCCATTCCTGGGTTCCTACGAGCAGTACTTC.

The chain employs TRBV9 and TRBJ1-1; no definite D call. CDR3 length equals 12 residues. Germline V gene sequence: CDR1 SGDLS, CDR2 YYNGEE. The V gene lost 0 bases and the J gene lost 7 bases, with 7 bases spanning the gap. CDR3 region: CASSVEAGEAFF. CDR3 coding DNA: TGTGCCAGCAGCGTAGAGGCGGGTGAAGCTTTCTTT.

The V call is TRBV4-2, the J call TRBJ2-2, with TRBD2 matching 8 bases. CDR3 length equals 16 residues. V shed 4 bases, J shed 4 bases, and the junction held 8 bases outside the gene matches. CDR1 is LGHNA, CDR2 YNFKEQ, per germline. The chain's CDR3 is CASSPPVAGSTGELFF. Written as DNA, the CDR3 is TGTGCCAGCAGCCCCCCGGTAGCGGGGAGCACCGGGGAGCTGTTTTTT.

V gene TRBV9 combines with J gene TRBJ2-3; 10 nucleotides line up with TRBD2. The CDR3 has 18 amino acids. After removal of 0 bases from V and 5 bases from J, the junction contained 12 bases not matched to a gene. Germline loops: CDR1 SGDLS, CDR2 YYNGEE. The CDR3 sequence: CASSVAGKRGGAEDTQYF. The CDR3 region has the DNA TGTGCCAGCAGCGTAGCTGGGAAGCGGGGGGGCGCCGAAGATACGCAGTATTTT.

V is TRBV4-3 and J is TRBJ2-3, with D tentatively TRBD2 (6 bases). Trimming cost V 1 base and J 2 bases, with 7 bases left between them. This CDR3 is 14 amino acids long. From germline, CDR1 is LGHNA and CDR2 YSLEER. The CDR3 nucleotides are TGCGCCAGCAGCCAAGGGACTAACACAGATACGCAGTATTTT. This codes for CASSQGTNTDTQYF.

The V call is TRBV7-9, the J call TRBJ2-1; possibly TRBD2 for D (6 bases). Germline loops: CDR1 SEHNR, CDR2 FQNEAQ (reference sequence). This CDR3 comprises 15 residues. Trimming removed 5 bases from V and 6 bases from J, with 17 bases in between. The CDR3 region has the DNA TGTGCCAGCAGCAGAAGGATCGGGACTCTCAATGAGCAGTTCTTC. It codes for CASSRRIGTLNEQFF.

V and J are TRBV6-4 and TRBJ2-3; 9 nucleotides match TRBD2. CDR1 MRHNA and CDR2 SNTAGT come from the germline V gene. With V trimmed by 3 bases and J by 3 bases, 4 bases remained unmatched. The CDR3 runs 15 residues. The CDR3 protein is CASSEVAGATDTQYF. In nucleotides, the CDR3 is TGTGCCAGCAGTGAGGTAGCGGGGGCGACAGATACGCAGTATTTT.

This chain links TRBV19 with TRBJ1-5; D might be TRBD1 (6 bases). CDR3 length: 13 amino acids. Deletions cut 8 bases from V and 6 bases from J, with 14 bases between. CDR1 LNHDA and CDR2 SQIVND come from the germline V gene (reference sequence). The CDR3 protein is CASGGQGSQPQHF. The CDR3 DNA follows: TGTGCCAGTGGGGGGCAAGGTAGTCAGCCCCAGCATTTT.

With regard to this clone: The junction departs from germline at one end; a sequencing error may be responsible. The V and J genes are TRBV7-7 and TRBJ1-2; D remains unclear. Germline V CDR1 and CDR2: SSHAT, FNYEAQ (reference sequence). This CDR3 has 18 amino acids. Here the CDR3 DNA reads TGTGCTAGCAGCCCTACCCACCAAACTATCAACGTTAACTATGGCTACACCTTC. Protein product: CASSPTHQTINVNYGYTF.

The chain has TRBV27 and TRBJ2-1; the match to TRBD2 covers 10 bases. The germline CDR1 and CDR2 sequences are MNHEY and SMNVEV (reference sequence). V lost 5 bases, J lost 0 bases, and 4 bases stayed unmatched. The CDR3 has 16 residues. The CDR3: CASSLAGESSYNEQFF. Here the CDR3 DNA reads TGTGCCAGCAGTCTAGCGGGGGAGAGCTCCTACAATGAGCAGTTCTTC.

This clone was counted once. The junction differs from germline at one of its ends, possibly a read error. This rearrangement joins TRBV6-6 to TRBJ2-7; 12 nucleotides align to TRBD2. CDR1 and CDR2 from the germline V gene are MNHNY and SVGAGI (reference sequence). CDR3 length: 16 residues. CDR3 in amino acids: CASSYPRLAGDYKQYF. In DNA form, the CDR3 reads TGTGCCAGCAGTTACCCCCGACTAGCGGGGGACTACAAGCAGTACTTC.

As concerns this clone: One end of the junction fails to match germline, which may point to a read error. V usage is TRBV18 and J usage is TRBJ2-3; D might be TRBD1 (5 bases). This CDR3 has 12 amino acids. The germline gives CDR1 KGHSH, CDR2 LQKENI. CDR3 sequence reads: CASSPMQGRNDF. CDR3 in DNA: TGTGCCAGCTCACCCATGCAGGGCAGAAATGATTTT.

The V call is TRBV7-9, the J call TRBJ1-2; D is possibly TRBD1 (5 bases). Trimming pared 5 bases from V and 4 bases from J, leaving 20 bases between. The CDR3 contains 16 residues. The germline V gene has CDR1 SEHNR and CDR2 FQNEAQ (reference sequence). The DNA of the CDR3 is TGTGCCAGCAGCGAAGGACTTCTTAAGGGGCTCTATGGCTACACCTTC. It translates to CASSEGLLKGLYGYTF.

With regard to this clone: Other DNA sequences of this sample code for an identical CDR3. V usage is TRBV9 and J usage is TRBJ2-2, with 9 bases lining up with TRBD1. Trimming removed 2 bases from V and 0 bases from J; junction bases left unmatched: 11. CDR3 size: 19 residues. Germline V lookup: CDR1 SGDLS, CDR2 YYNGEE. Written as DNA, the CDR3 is TGTGCCAGCAGCGTTGACAGGGGGTCCATTTCAGCGAACACCGGGGAGCTGTTTTTT. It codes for CASSVDRGSISANTGELFF.

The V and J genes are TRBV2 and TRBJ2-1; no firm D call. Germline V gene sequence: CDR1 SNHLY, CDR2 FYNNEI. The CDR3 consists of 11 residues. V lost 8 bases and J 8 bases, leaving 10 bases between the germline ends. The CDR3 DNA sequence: TGTGCCAGCCGACTTGAGCATGAGCAGTTCTTC. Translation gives CASRLEHEQFF.

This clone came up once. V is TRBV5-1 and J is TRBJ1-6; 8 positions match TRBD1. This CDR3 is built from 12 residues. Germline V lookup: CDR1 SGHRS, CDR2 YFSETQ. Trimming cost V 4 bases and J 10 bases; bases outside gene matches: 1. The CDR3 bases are TGCGCCAGCAGCCCAGGGGGCTCACCCCTCCACTTT. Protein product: CASSPGGSPLHF. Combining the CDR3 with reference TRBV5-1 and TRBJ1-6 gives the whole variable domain KAGVTQTPRYLIKTRGQQVTLSCSPISGHRSVSWYQQTPGQGLQFLFEYFSETQRNKGNFPGRFSGRQFSNSRSEMNVSTLELGDSALYLCASSPGGSPLHFGNGTRLTVT.

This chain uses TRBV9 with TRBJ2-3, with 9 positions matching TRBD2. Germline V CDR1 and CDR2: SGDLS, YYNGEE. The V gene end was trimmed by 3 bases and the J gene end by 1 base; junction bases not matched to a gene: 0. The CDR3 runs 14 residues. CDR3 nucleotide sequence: TGTGCCAGCAGCGCTAGCGGGGGCACAGATACGCAGTATTTT. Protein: CASSASGGTDTQYF.

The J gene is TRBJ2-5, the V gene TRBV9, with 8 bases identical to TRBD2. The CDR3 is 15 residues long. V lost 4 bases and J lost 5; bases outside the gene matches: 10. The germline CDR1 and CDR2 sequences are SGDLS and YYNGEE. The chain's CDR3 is CASSPSGLAGETQYF. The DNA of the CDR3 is TGTGCCAGCAGCCCTAGCGGCCTAGCGGGCGAGACCCAGTACTTC. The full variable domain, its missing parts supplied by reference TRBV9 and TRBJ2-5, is DSGVTQTPKHLITATGQRVTLRCSPRSGDLSVYWYQQSLDQGLQFLIQYYNGEERAKGNILERFSAQQFPDLHSELNLSSLELGDSALYFCASSPSGLAGETQYFGPGTRLLVL.

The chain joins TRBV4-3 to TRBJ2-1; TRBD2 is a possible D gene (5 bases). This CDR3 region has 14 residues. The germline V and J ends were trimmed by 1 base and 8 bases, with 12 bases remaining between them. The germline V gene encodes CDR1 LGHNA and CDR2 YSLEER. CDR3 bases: TGCGCCAGCAGCCAAGGACGACTAAGTGATGAGCAGTTCTTC. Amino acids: CASSQGRLSDEQFF.